The T cell receptor (beta chain) under discussion was sequenced for a study of OX40 agonist ivuxolimab in advanced cancers. Study in general: Three individuals attained partial responses, comprising one hepatocellular carcinoma case and two cutaneous melanoma cases.

Germline CDR1 reads SGDLS; CDR2 reads YYNGEE. The CDR3 loop spans 14 amino acids. V lost 3 bases and J lost 7, with 14 bases in between. About this clone: No antigen is known for it.

The assay was immunoSEQ multiplex PCR, and TCRdb's table has in-frame clones only and misses some. The sample contains approximately 100,000 clones, about 85% of which appear only once. Findings and limits, study-wide: Doses of 0.1 to 3.0 mg/kg were accompanied by clonal expansion of CD4+ and CD8+ blood T cells by week 6.

The material was CD4+ or CD8+ T cells sorted from blood, obtained in a trial of the OX40 agonist ivuxolimab. This chain uses TRBV9 with TRBJ1-3; no definite D call. The TCR originated in an adult with an advanced solid tumor such as melanoma, head and neck, liver or kidney cancer. The CDR3 here is CASSGKGSSNTIYF. The CDR3 DNA reads as TGTGCCAGCAGCGGGAAGGGCAGCTCCAACACCATATATTTT.